This record looks at one T cell receptor beta chain sequence and its context. Its antigen is not known. The data derive from a study of shared clonotypes between healthy human individuals. Study outcomes and limitations: Across a handful of donors, naive CD4 shared around 5.1%, naive CD8 approximately 3.5%, memory CD4 roughly 2.1%, memory CD8 roughly 0.37%. Among donors, clonotype sharing was expected to be affected by sequencing depth.

V dropped 2 bases and J dropped 1; count of bases not matched to a gene: 1. This CDR3 is built from 14 residues. CDR1 SNHLY and CDR2 FYNNEI come from the germline V gene. Per the study methods: Junction-only immunoSEQ data arrived without quality scores, meaning filtering differed. Measured with immunoSEQ multiplex PCR; TCRdb has only the in-frame clones, and not every one. The V and J calls and clone size were taken over from that table, and D and trimming were inferred from the DNA. The table has 2 million to 2.5 million clones, 85% to 95% seen once. Naive CD8 isolation took CD45RO-negative cells positively selected for CCR7 and excluded terminally differentiated effector memory CD45RA+ cells.

Source material: naive CD8+ T cells from PBMCs. The receptor's source is a man younger than 35 in good health. Some clones in this sample may be carry-over from other donors' samples. The chain is built from TRBV2 and TRBJ2-5; 7 nucleotides line up with TRBD1. The chain's CDR3 is CASSEYRGQETQYF. The CDR3 DNA follows: TGTGCCAGCAGTGAATACAGGGGCCAAGAGACCCAGTACTTC.